One and the same sample provided the 27 T cell receptor beta chains below, sequenced in a study of response to subunit inactivated influenza vaccine. TCRdb passed the RT-PCR reads through MiXCR, listing each CDR3 protein once. Among roughly 520,000 distinct CDR3 sequences listed, 25% were seen once. The starting material was CD4+ T cells sorted from PBMCs, obtained around 5 days after vaccination. The receptor source for this set is a man in his fifties or sixties who received an inactivated influenza vaccine.

This chain links TRBV6-1 with TRBJ1-2; D is ambiguous. V was clipped by 7 bases and J by 8 bases, with 26 bases between them. In germline, CDR1 is MNHNS, CDR2 SASEGT. The CDR3 loop spans 16 amino acids. The CDR3 DNA follows: TGTGCCAGCACCACCCCCGCGGCGGGCCGGGAAGGGGGCTACACCTTC. Encoded protein: CASTTPAAGREGGYTF.

This clonotype was observed a few times. The CDR3 bases are TGTGCCAGCAGTACGAGATTAAACACCGGGGAGCTGTTTTTT. Encoded protein: CASSTRLNTGELFF. The genes are TRBV12-3 or TRBV12-4 and TRBJ2-2; the D is unclear. The CDR3 runs 14 residues. V was cut by 5 bases and J by 2 bases, with 9 bases left in between.

This chain connects TRBV4-2 to TRBJ2-5; D ambiguous. Germline V gives CDR1 LGHNA, CDR2 YNFKEQ. Trimming removed 2 bases at V and 5 bases at J, with 15 bases between. The CDR3 extends over 15 amino acids. The CDR3 spells CASSQTTGPRETQYF. The CDR3 DNA sequence: TGTGCCAGCAGCCAAACCACCGGGCCCAGGGAGACCCAGTACTTC.

The chain carries TRBV7-3 and TRBJ2-7; D not certain. Germline V gene data show CDR1 as SGHTA and CDR2 as FQGTGA. The germline V and J ends were trimmed by 3 bases and 3 bases, with 12 bases remaining between them. This CDR3 has 14 residues. The DNA for the CDR3 is TGTGCCAGCAGCTTTGGACCGAACAGCTACGAGCAGTACTTC. It encodes CASSFGPNSYEQYF.

The V and J genes are TRBV7-2 and TRBJ2-3, with D perhaps being TRBD1 or TRBD2 (5 bases each). Germline V CDR1 and CDR2: SGHTA, FQGNSA. The CDR3 extends over 14 amino acids. The V end lost 0 bases, the J end lost 4 bases, and 8 bases lay between the germline ends. The CDR3 is CASSLAQGADTQYF. CDR3 in DNA: TGTGCCAGCAGCTTAGCGCAGGGAGCAGATACGCAGTATTTT.

The rearrangement joins TRBV12-3 or TRBV12-4 to TRBJ1-6; 9 nucleotides agree with TRBD1. The V and J ends lost 3 bases and 8 bases, in that order; junction bases with no gene match: 5. The CDR3 sequence is 15 residues long. The CDR3 here is CASSFGTGSYSPLHF. CDR3 DNA: TGTGCCAGCAGTTTTGGGACAGGGTCATATTCACCCCTCCACTTT.

V gene TRBV4-1 combines with J gene TRBJ2-5; D gene unclear. Germline CDR1 reads MGHRA; CDR2 reads YSYEKL. Deletions cut 1 base from V and 2 bases from J, with 8 bases between. The CDR3 contains 14 residues. CDR3 protein: CASSQVLGQETQYF. CDR3 coding DNA: TGCGCCAGCAGCCAAGTTCTGGGGCAAGAGACCCAGTACTTC.

This clonotype was seen more than once but under ten times. The gene calls are TRBV6-5 and TRBJ2-5; tentatively, D is TRBD2 (6 bases). The CDR3 runs 14 residues. Between the trimmed V and J ends, which lost 2 bases and 4 bases, there was a span of 11 bases. Germline lookup yields CDR1 MNHEY and CDR2 SVGAGI. The CDR3 coding sequence is TGTGCCAGCAGTTACGTTCCGGGACTAGAGACCCAGTACTTC. It encodes CASSYVPGLETQYF.

The chain uses TRBV5-1 and TRBJ1-2; 9 nucleotides line up with TRBD1. Germline loops: CDR1 SGHRS, CDR2 YFSETQ. V shed 4 bases, J shed 7 bases, and the junction held 8 bases outside the gene matches. The CDR3 is 14 residues long. CDR3 loop: CASSRSGTGSGYTF. The CDR3 nucleotides read TGCGCCAGCAGCCGTTCCGGGACAGGGTCTGGCTACACCTTC.

The chain carries TRBV7-8 and TRBJ2-2; D is undetermined. This CDR3 is built from 15 residues. Deletions cut 1 base from V and 6 bases from J, with 12 bases between. Germline assignment: CDR1 SGHVS and CDR2 FQNEAQ. The CDR3 sequence is CASSLVPGSPGELFF. CDR3 nucleotides: TGTGCCAGCAGCTTAGTGCCGGGTTCCCCCGGGGAGCTGTTTTTT.

This clonotype showed up just a few times. This chain joins TRBV7-8 and TRBJ2-1, with a tentative D call TRBD1 (5 bases). The CDR3 is made up of 14 amino acids. Per germline, CDR1 SGHVS and CDR2 FQNEAQ. The ends were cut back, 1 base at V and 5 bases at J, with 9 bases in the middle. CDR3 sequence (DNA): TGTGCCAGCAGCTTAGGGGGCCGGGACAATGAGCAGTTCTTC. Amino acids: CASSLGGRDNEQFF.

This clonotype was seen only once. CDR3 region: CASTNLWSGGDTQYF. The CDR3 DNA follows: TGTGCCAGCACTAACCTTTGGAGCGGGGGTGATACGCAGTATTTT. This rearrangement joins TRBV7-8 to TRBJ2-3, with 8 bases that match TRBD2. Unmatched junction bases numbered 12, after V lost 7 bases and J lost 6 bases. The CDR3 length is 15 residues. Germline loops: CDR1 SGHVS, CDR2 FQNEAQ. The full variable domain, completed using reference TRBV7-8 and TRBJ2-3, is GAGVSQSPRYKVAKRGQDVALRCDPISGHVSLFWYQQALGQGPEFLTYFQNEAQLDKSGLPSDRFFAERPEGSVSTLKIQRTQQEDSAVYLCASTNLWSGGDTQYFGPGTRLTVL.

This clonotype was observed a few times. The chain employs TRBV4-3 and TRBJ1-4; D gene unclear. Per germline, CDR1 LGHNA and CDR2 YSLEER. Trimming removed 4 bases from V and 1 base from J, with 22 bases in between. The CDR3 contains 19 residues. DNA for the CDR3: TGCGCCAGCAGCCGACAATGGGGTTACCGGGATCGAACTAATGAAAAACTGTTTTTT. Its protein product is CASSRQWGYRDRTNEKLFF.

The V and J genes are TRBV10-3 and TRBJ2-7; D is possibly TRBD1 (6 bases). CDR1 and CDR2 (germline): ENHRY, SYGVKD. The ends were cut back, 2 bases at V and 4 bases at J, with 9 bases in the middle. This CDR3 spans 13 amino acids. The CDR3 sequence is CAISEGTRYEQYF. In DNA form, the CDR3 reads TGTGCCATCAGTGAGGGGACACGTTACGAGCAGTACTTC.

This clonotype was picked up many times. This rearrangement joins TRBV29-1 to TRBJ2-5, with D uncertain. Germline CDR1 SQVTM, CDR2 ANQGSEA. Trimming left V 6 bases short and J 0 bases short, with 2 bases between. This CDR3 region has 10 residues. The CDR3 sequence: CSVYQETQYF. The CDR3 DNA reads TGCAGCGTGTACCAAGAGACCCAGTACTTC.

This clonotype was counted between two and nine times. J is TRBJ2-3 and V is TRBV12-3 or TRBV12-4; a weak D match, TRBD2 (7 bases). This CDR3 has 17 residues. Trimming took off 0 bases at V and 0 bases at J, with 13 bases between the two ends. CDR3 sequence reads: CASSLAGGPGSTDTQYF. The CDR3 DNA reads as TGTGCCAGCAGTTTAGCGGGGGGGCCGGGGAGCACAGATACGCAGTATTTT.

This clonotype was counted between two and nine times. V gene TRBV12-3 or TRBV12-4 combines with J gene TRBJ2-3; D remains unclear. CDR3 length equals 11 residues. Trimming took 3 bases from V and 12 from J, leaving 10 bases between them. The CDR3: CASSFELDQYF. CDR3 in DNA: TGTGCCAGCAGTTTTGAGCTTGACCAGTATTTT.

J is TRBJ1-1 and V is TRBV6-6, with D maybe TRBD1 (5 bases). Trimming left V 6 bases short and J 10 bases short, with 12 bases between. Germline-derived CDR1 and CDR2 are MNHNY and SVGAGI (reference sequence). The CDR3 has 11 residues. As DNA, the CDR3 is TGTGCCAGCAGGGGGGGAGGAGGAGCTTTCTTT. This codes for CASRGGGGAFF.

This clonotype was observed at least ten times. This chain connects TRBV12-3 or TRBV12-4 to TRBJ1-1; D not certain. V gave up 3 bases and J gave up 2 bases, with 10 bases separating them. There are 14 residues in the CDR3. In DNA, the CDR3 is TGTGCCAGCAGTTTGGCCGGCCCCAACACTGAAGCTTTCTTT. It translates to CASSLAGPNTEAFF.

In this sample, this clonotype turned up many times. This CDR3 reads CASSLWGEGAEAFF. DNA for the CDR3: TGTGCCAGCAGCCTCTGGGGGGAGGGTGCTGAAGCTTTCTTT. The V and J genes are TRBV12-3 or TRBV12-4 and TRBJ1-1; a possible D gene is TRBD1 (5 bases). This CDR3 comprises 14 residues. V lost 6 bases and J 6 bases, leaving 17 bases between the germline ends.

The gene calls are TRBV24-1 and TRBJ2-1; tentative D call: TRBD2 (6 bases). Germline V gene data show CDR1 as KGHDR and CDR2 as SFDVKD. The length of the CDR3 is 15 residues. The V end lost 7 bases, the J end lost 0 bases, and 12 bases lay between the germline ends. CDR3 DNA: TGTGCCACCAGCGCGGGACTCCTCTCCTACAATGAGCAGTTCTTC. Its translation is CATSAGLLSYNEQFF.

Only a few counts were recorded for this clonotype. The chain couples TRBV30 to TRBJ2-1; unclear D gene. The germline V gene encodes CDR1 GTSNPN and CDR2 SVGIG (reference sequence). The V gene lost 0 bases and the J gene lost 4 bases, with 4 bases spanning the gap. This CDR3 has 12 amino acids. The CDR3 nucleotides are TGTGCCTGGAGTGTTTGGTACAATGAGCAGTTCTTC. Translated, it gives CAWSVWYNEQFF.

The V and J genes are TRBV6-1 and TRBJ2-3; 9 bases map to TRBD2. The CDR3 spans 15 residues. In germline, CDR1 is MNHNS, CDR2 SASEGT. The trim removed 5 bases at V and 5 bases at J, leaving 8 bases unmatched. CDR3 region: CASSLLAGAVDTQYF. The CDR3 coding sequence is TGTGCCAGCAGTCTCTTAGCGGGAGCGGTAGATACGCAGTATTTT.

This clonotype was seen a handful of times. V gene TRBV25-1 combines with J gene TRBJ2-7; 9 bases are a match to TRBD2. V trimming: 3 bases; J trimming: 2 bases; junction bases outside the gene matches: 11. CDR1 is MGHDK and CDR2 is SYGVNS in the germline V gene. The CDR3 totals 17 residues. In DNA form, the CDR3 reads TGTGCCAGCAGTGAGCGGGAGGGACAGAGACGTCCCTACGAGCAGTACTTC. As protein: CASSEREGQRRPYEQYF.

This chain connects TRBV18 to TRBJ1-2, with D maybe TRBD1 (5 bases). The CDR3 length is 15 residues. Looked up from germline, CDR1 is KGHSH and CDR2 is LQKENI. V lost 3 bases and J lost 8, with 19 bases in between. The chain's CDR3 is CASSPQTASTEGYTF. The CDR3 nucleotides are TGTGCCAGCTCACCCCAGACAGCCTCTACGGAAGGCTACACCTTC.

This clonotype was seen a few times. J is TRBJ2-7 and V is TRBV5-1; tentative D call: TRBD1 (6 bases). The CDR3 totals 13 residues. Germline V gene sequence: CDR1 SGHRS, CDR2 YFSETQ. The V gene lost 3 bases and the J gene lost 2 bases, with 9 bases spanning the gap. The CDR3 DNA reads as TGCGCCAGCAGCTGGGACATCACCTACGAGCAGTACTTC. Encoded protein: CASSWDITYEQYF.

This clonotype has only one observation. The V call is TRBV5-1, the J call TRBJ2-2; 9 nucleotides match TRBD2. The J segment lost 6 bases and the V segment lost 0 bases, leaving 6 bases of the junction unmatched. There are 16 residues in the CDR3. Germline loops: CDR1 SGHRS, CDR2 YFSETQ. In DNA, the CDR3 is TGCGCCAGCAGCTTGGGAGTTAGCGGGAGACCCGGGGAGCTGTTTTTT. Translation gives CASSLGVSGRPGELFF.